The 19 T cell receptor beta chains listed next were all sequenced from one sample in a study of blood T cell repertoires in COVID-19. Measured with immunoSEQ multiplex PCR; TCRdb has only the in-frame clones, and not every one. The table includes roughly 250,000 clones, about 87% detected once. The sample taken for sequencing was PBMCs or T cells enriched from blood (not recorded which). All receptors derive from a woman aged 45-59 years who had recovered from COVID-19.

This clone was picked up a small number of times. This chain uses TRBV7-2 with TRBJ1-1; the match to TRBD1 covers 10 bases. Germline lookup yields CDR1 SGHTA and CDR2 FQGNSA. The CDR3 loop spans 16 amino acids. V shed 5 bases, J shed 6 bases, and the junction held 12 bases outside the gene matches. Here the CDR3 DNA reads TGTGCCAGCAGCCCGACCTGGGACAGGGGATTAGCTGAAGCTTTCTTT. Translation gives CASSPTWDRGLAEAFF.

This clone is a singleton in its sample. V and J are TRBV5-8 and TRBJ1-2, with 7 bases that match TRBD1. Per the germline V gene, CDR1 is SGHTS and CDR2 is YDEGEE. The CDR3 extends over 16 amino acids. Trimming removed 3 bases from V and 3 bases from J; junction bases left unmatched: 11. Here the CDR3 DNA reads TGTGCCAGCAGCTCCTCCGGGACAGAACGGTACTATGGCTACACCTTC. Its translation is CASSSSGTERYYGYTF. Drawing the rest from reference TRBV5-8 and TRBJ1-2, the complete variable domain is EAGVTQSPTHLIKTRGQQATLRCSPISGHTSVYWYQQALGLGLQFLLWYDEGEERNRGNFPPRFSGRQFPNYSSELNVNALELEDSALYLCASSSSGTERYYGYTFGSGTRLTVV.

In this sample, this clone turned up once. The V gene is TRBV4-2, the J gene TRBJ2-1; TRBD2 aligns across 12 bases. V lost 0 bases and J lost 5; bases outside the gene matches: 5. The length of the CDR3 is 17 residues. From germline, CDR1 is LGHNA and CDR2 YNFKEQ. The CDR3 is CASSQEGLAGRNNEQFF. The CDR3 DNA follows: TGTGCCAGCAGCCAAGAGGGACTAGCGGGTAGAAACAATGAGCAGTTCTTC.

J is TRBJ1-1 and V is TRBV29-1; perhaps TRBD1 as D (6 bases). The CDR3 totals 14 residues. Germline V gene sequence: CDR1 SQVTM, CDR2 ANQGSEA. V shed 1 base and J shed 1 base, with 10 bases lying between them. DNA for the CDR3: TGCAGCGTTGAAGCACAGGGACGGAACACTGAAGCTTTCTTT. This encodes CSVEAQGRNTEAFF.

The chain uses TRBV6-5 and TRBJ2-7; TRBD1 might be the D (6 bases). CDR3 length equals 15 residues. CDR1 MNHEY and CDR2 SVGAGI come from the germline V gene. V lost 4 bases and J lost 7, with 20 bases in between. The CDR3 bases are TGTGCCAGCAGTTCACGGTACGGCAGGGGCCCGGAGCAGTACTTC. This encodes CASSSRYGRGPEQYF.

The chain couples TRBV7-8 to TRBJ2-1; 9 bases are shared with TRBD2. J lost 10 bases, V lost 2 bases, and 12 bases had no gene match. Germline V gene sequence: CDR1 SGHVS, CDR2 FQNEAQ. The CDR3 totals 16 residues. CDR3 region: CASSLSSGRTGTEQFF. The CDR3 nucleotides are TGTGCCAGCAGCTTATCCAGCGGGAGGACTGGCACGGAGCAGTTCTTC.

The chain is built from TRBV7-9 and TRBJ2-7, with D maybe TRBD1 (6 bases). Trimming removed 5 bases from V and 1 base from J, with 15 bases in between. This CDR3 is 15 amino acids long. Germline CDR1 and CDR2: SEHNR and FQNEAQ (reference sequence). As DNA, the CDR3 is TGTGCCAGCAGCCTCGCTTCTGGACAGTCCTACGAGCAGTACTTC. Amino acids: CASSLASGQSYEQYF. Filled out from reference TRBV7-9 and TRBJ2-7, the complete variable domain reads DTGVSQNPRHKITKRGQNVTFRCDPISEHNRLYWYRQTLGQGPEFLTYFQNEAQLEKSRLLSDRFSAERPKGSFSTLEIQRTEQGDSAMYLCASSLASGQSYEQYFGPGTRLTVT.

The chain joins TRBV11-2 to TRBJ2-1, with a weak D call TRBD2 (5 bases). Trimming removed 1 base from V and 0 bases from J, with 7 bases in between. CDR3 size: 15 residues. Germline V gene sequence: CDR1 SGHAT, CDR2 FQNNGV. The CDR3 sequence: CASSLAGSSYNEQFF. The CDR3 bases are TGTGCCAGCAGCTTAGCGGGGAGCTCCTACAATGAGCAGTTCTTC.

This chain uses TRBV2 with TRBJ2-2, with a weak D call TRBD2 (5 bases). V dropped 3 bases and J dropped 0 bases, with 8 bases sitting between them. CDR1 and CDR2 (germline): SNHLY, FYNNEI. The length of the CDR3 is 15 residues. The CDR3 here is CASSERASNTGELFF. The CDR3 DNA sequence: TGTGCCAGCAGTGAGCGGGCTTCGAACACCGGGGAGCTGTTTTTT.

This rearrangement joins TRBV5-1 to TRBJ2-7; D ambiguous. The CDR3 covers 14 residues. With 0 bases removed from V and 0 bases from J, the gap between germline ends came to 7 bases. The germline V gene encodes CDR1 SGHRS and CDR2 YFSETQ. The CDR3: CASSLGGVSYEQYF. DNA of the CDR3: TGCGCCAGCAGCTTGGGTGGAGTCTCCTACGAGCAGTACTTC.

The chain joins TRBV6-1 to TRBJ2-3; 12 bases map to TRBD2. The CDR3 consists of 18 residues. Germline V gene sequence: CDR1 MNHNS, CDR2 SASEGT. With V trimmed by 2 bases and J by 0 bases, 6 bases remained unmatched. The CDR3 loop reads CASSERRGTSGSTDTQYF. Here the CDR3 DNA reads TGTGCCAGCAGTGAAAGGAGAGGGACTAGCGGGAGCACAGATACGCAGTATTTT.

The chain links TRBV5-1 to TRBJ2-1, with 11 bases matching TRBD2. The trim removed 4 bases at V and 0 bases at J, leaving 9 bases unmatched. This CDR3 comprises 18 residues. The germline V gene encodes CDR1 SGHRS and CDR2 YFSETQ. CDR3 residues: CASSPGTSGSSSYNEQFF. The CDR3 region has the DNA TGCGCCAGCAGCCCAGGGACTAGCGGTTCGAGCTCCTACAATGAGCAGTTCTTC.

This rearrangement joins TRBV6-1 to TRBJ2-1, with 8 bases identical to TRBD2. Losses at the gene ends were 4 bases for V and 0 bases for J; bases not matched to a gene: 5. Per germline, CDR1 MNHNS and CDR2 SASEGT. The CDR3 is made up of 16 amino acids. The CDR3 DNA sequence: TGTGCCAGCAGTGGACTAGCGACCAGCTCCTACAATGAGCAGTTCTTC. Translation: CASSGLATSSYNEQFF.

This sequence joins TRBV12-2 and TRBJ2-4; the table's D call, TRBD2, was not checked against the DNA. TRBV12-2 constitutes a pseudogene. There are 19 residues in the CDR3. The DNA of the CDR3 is TGTGCAAGTCGCTTAGTGCGAGAAATGGAGCCTCTAGCCAAAAACATTCAGTACTTC. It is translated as CASRLVREMEPLAKNIQYF.

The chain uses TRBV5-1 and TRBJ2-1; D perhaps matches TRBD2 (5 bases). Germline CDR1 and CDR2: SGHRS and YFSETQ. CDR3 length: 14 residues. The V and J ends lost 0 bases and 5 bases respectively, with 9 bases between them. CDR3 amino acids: CASSLVASNNEQFF. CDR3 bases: TGCGCCAGCAGCTTGGTAGCGTCAAACAATGAGCAGTTCTTC.

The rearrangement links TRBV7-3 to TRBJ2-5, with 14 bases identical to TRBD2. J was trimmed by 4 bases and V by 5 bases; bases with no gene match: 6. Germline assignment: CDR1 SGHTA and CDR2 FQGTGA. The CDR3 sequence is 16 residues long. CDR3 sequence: CASSHGTSGSRETQYF. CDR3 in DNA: TGTGCCAGCAGCCACGGGACTAGCGGGAGTCGAGAGACCCAGTACTTC.

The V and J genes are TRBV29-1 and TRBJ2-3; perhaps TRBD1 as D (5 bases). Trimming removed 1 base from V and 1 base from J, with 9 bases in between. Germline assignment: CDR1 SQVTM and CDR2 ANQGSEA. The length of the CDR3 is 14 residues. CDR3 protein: CSVEGVRGTDTQYF. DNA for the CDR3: TGCAGCGTTGAAGGAGTCAGGGGCACAGATACGCAGTATTTT.

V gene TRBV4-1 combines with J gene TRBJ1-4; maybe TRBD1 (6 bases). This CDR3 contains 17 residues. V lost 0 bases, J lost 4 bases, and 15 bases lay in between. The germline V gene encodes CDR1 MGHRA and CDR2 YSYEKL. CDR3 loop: CASSQDRGGTINEKLFF. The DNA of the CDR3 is TGCGCCAGCAGCCAAGATAGGGGAGGGACAATTAATGAAAAACTGTTTTTT.

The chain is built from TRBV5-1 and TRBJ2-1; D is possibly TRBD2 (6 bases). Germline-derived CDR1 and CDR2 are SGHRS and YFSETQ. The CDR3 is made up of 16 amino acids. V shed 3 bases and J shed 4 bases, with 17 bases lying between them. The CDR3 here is CASSWAGAGKYNEQFF. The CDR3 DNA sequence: TGCGCCAGCAGCTGGGCCGGGGCGGGAAAATACAATGAGCAGTTCTTC.